Given below is one TCR beta chain in context. The CDR3 totals 14 residues. In germline, CDR1 is ENHRY, CDR2 SYGVKD. Trimming took 7 bases from V and 1 from J; bases not matched to a gene: 6. This record belongs to a study of patients and donors after allogeneic stem cell transplantation. TCRdb used MiXCR to reprocess the RT-PCR reads, holding one entry per CDR3 protein. The sample lists about 160,000 distinct CDR3 sequences, over 25% occurring once. The chain joins TRBV10-3 to TRBJ2-7, with 8 bases aligning to TRBD1. What was sequenced was blood, either unsorted or a sorted T cell fraction (not recorded which). This TCR was sampled from a human donor who was either an allogeneic HSCT recipient or a stem cell or donor lymphocyte infusion donor (not recorded which). It is not recorded whose cells these are; they may come from a transplant donor. The CDR3 nucleotides are TGTGCCATCAAAGGACAGGGCAATTCCTACGAGCAGTACTTC. Translating gives CAIKGQGNSYEQYF.